These 8 T cell receptor beta chains were sequenced from one sample in a study of T cell repertoires in cytomegalovirus infection. TCRdb itself ran the reads through MiXCR, one entry per CDR3 protein. Found here are around 450,000 distinct CDR3 sequences, about 11% of them singletons; the top ten hold about a tenth. The source material was PBMCs. The receptors come from a human donor in good health (CMV status not recorded). Some clones in this sample may be carry-over from other donors' samples.

This clonotype was recorded a few times. V is TRBV20-1 and J is TRBJ2-1; D gene ambiguous. The CDR3 loop spans 14 amino acids. Trimming took 6 bases from V and 3 from J, leaving 15 bases between them. Germline V lookup: CDR1 DFQATT, CDR2 SNEGSKA (reference sequence). DNA for the CDR3: TGCAGTGCACCTAACGGGCTATTCTACAATGAGCAGTTCTTC. As protein: CSAPNGLFYNEQFF.

This clonotype was detected a few times. V is TRBV29-1 and J is TRBJ1-5, with unresolved D. The V and J ends lost 5 bases and 8 bases respectively, with 13 bases between them. The germline CDR1 and CDR2 sequences are SQVTM and ANQGSEA. The CDR3 length is 12 residues. The CDR3 nucleotides read TGCAGCGTTTCGGACCCTGAGGAGCCCCAGCATTTT. It codes for CSVSDPEEPQHF. Based on the CDR3 plus reference TRBV29-1 and TRBJ1-5, the full variable domain is SAVISQKPSRDICQRGTSLTIQCQVDSQVTMMFWYRQQPGQSLTLIATANQGSEATYESGFVIDKFPISRPNLTFSTLTVSNMSPEDSSIYLCSVSDPEEPQHFGDGTRLSIL.

The chain uses TRBV9 and TRBJ2-7; D not certain. CDR1 is SGDLS, CDR2 YYNGEE, per germline. The CDR3 consists of 14 residues. The V gene lost 2 bases and the J gene lost 2 bases, with 11 bases spanning the gap. CDR3: CASSVELEAYEQYF. CDR3 sequence (DNA): TGTGCCAGCAGCGTGGAGCTAGAGGCCTACGAGCAGTACTTC.

This clonotype came up many times. A read error may account for a junction end that differs from germline. This chain joins TRBV12-3 or TRBV12-4 and TRBJ1-1; no clear D gene. This CDR3 comprises 13 residues. CDR3: CASSLGENTEAFF. In DNA, the CDR3 is TGTGCCAGCAGCTTAGGTGAGAACACTGAAGCTTTCTTT.

The rearrangement links TRBV7-9 to TRBJ2-3, with D possibly matching TRBD1 (5 bases). V lost 11 bases to trimming and J lost 6 bases, with 9 bases between them. The CDR3 runs 10 residues. Germline assignment: CDR1 SEHNR and CDR2 FQNEAQ (reference sequence). The CDR3 bases are TGTGCCGGCTCAGGGGATACGCAGTATTTT. It yields the protein CAGSGDTQYF.

The table lists this clonotype with many counts. The chain links TRBV6-1 to TRBJ2-2; maybe TRBD2 (5 bases). Germline V gene sequence: CDR1 MNHNS, CDR2 SASEGT. This CDR3 is 13 amino acids long. V lost 2 bases to trimming and J lost 5 bases, with 6 bases between them. The CDR3 protein is CASSESGTGELFF. The CDR3 DNA reads as TGTGCCAGCAGTGAAAGCGGAACCGGGGAGCTGTTTTTT.

This clonotype appeared many times. V gene TRBV2 combines with J gene TRBJ2-3; 13 nucleotides match TRBD2. With V trimmed by 7 bases and J by 5 bases, 6 bases remained unmatched. Looked up from germline, CDR1 is SNHLY and CDR2 is FYNNEI. CDR3 length: 15 amino acids. This CDR3 is CASKKLAGGQDTQYF. The CDR3 nucleotides are TGTGCCAGCAAAAAACTAGCGGGAGGGCAAGATACGCAGTATTTT.

This clonotype occurred many times. The genes are TRBV10-3 and TRBJ1-1; D gene unclear. The CDR3 has 15 amino acids. Germline CDR1 reads ENHRY; CDR2 reads SYGVKD. V was cut by 1 base and J by 1 base, with 10 bases left in between. The CDR3 DNA reads TGTGCCATCAGTGAGTTTACGGAAGAGAACACTGAAGCTTTCTTT. Translation: CAISEFTEENTEAFF.